Here is one T cell receptor (beta chain) with its context. Its antigen is as yet unknown. The data derive from a study of CD8+ T cells in alopecia areata. The authors extracted RNA and reverse transcribed it into cDNA as the sequencing template. Repertoires were generated with immunoSEQ multiplex PCR, while TCRdb's copy carries only in-frame clones and drops some. In the table there are around 210,000 clones, approximately 60% of which are singletons. It was from PBMCs that CD4+ and CD8+ T cells were sorted. Trimming removed 1 base at V and 11 bases at J, with 14 bases between. The length of the CDR3 is 14 residues. The V gene's germline CDR1 is SGHVS and CDR2 FNYEAQ. General study results and limits: Patients shared TCRs less clearly than mice did, possibly owing to HLA. Higher clonality and more expanded CD8+ clones appeared in lesional than normal scalp.

Sequenced: CD8+ T cells sorted from blood. The chain links TRBV7-6 to TRBJ1-4; no reliable D call. The TCR comes from a human donor in good health. This CDR3 reads CASSLVKNGRKLFF. As DNA, the CDR3 is TGTGCCAGCAGCTTAGTAAAGAATGGGAGGAAACTGTTTTTT. The complete variable domain, with remaining parts taken from reference TRBV7-6 and TRBJ1-4, reads GAGVSQSPRYKVTKRGQDVALRCDPISGHVSLYWYRQALGQGPEFLTYFNYEAQQDKSGLPNDRFSAERPEGSISTLTIQRTEQRDSAMYRCASSLVKNGRKLFFGSGTQLSVL.